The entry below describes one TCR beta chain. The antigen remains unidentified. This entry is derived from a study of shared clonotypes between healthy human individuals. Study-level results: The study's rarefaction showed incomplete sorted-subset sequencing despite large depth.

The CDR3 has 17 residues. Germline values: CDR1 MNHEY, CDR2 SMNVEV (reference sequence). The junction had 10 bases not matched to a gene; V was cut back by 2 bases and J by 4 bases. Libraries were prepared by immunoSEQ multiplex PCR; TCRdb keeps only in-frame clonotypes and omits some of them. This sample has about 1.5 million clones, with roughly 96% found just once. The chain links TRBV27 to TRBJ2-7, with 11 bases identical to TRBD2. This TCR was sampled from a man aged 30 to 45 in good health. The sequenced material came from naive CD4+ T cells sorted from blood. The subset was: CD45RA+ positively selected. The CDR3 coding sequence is TGTGCCAGCAGTTTACATAGCGGGAGGGCCAGCGGGTACGAGCAGTACTTC. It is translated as CASSLHSGRASGYEQYF.